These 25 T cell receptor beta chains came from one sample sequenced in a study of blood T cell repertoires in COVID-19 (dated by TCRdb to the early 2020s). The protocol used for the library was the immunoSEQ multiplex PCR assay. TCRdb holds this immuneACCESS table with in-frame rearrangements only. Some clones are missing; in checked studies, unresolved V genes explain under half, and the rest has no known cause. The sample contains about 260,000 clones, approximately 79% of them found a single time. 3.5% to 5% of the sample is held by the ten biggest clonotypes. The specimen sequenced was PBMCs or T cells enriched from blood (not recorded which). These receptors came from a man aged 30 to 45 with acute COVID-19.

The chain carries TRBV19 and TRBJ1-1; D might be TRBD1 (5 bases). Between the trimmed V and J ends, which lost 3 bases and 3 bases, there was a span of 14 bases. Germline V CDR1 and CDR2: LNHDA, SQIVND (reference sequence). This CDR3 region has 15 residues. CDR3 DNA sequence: TGTGCCAGTAGTATTTGGGGACTTCTTGACACTGAAGCTTTCTTT. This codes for CASSIWGLLDTEAFF. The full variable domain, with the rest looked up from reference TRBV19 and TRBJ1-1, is DGGITQSPKYLFRKEGQNVTLSCEQNLNHDAMYWYRQDPGQGLRLIYYSQIVNDFQKGDIAEGYSVSREKKESFPLTVTSAQKNPTAFYLCASSIWGLLDTEAFFGQGTRLTVV.

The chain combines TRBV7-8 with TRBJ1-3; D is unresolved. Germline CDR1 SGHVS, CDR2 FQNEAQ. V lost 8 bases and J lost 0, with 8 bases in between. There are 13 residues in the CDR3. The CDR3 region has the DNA TGTGCCAGCGCCTCCGGCTCTGGAAACACCATATATTTT. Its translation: CASASGSGNTIYF.

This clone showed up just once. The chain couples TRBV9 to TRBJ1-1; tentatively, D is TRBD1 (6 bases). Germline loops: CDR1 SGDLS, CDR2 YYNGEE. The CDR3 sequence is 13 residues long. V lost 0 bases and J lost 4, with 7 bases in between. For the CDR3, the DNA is TGTGCCAGCAGCGTAGGGGGGCGCACTGAAGCTTTCTTT. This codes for CASSVGGRTEAFF.

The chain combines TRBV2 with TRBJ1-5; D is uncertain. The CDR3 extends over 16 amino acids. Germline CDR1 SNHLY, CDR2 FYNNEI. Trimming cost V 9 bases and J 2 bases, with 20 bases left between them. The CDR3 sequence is CASLGGFQAGNQPQHF. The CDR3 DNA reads TGTGCCAGTCTTGGAGGGTTCCAGGCTGGCAATCAGCCCCAGCATTTT. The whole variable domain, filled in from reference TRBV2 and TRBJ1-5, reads EPEVTQTPSHQVTQMGQEVILRCVPISNHLYFYWYRQILGQKVEFLVSFYNNEISEKSEIFDDQFSVERPDGSNFTLKIRSTKLEDSAMYFCASLGGFQAGNQPQHFGDGTRLSIL.

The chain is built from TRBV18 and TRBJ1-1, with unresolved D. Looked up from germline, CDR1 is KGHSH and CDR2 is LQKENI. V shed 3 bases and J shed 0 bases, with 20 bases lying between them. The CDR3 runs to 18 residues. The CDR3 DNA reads TGTGCCAGCTCACCGAACTGGCACCAAGCCGGAGTGAACACTGAAGCTTTCTTT. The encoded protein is CASSPNWHQAGVNTEAFF.

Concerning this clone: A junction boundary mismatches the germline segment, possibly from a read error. CDR3 in DNA: TGTGCCAGCAGCTCCAACATAGGACAGGGGAACTATGGCTACACCTTC. As protein: CASSSNIGQGNYGYTF. V and J are TRBV5-1 and TRBJ1-2; 9 bases align to TRBD1. CDR3 length: 16 residues. Germline CDR1 is SGHRS and CDR2 is YFSETQ.

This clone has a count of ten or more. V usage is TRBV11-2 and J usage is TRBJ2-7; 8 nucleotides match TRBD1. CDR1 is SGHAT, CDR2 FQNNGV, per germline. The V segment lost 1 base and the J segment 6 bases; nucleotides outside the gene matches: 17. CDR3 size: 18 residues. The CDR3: CASSLGIQQGGWRREQYV. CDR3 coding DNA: TGTGCCAGCAGCTTAGGTATCCAACAGGGGGGATGGCGACGCGAGCAGTACGTC.

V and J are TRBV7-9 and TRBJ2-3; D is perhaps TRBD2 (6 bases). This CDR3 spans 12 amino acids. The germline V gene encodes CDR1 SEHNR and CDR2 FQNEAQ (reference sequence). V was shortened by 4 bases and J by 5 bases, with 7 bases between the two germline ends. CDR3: CASSSGGDTQYF. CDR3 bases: TGTGCCAGCAGCTCCGGGGGAGATACGCAGTATTTT.

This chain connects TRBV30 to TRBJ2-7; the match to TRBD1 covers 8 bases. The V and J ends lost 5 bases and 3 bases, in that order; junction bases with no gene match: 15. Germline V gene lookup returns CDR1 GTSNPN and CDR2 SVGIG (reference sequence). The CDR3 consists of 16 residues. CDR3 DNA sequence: TGTGCCTGGCTCACTAACAGGGGGGCCGGAAACTACGAGCAGTACGTC. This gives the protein CAWLTNRGAGNYEQYV.

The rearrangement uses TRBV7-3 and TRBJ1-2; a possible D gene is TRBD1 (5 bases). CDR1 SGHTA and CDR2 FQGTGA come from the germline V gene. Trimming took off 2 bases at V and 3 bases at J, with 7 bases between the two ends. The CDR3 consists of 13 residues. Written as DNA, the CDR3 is TGTGCCAGCAGCTTAGGGGGGGACTATGGCTACACCTTC. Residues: CASSLGGDYGYTF.

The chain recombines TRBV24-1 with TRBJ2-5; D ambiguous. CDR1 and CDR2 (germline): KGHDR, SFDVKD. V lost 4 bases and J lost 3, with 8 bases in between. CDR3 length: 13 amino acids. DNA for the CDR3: TGTGCCACCAGTGACCCGGGTAAAGAGACCCAGTACTTC. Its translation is CATSDPGKETQYF.

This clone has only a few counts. The CDR3 protein is CASSIAGTSVGGELFF. As DNA, the CDR3 is TGTGCCAGTAGTATAGCGGGGACTAGCGTGGGCGGGGAGCTGTTTTTT. This chain uses TRBV19 with TRBJ2-2; 10 positions agree with TRBD2. The junction had 6 bases not matched to a gene; V was cut back by 1 base and J by 7 bases. The CDR3 length is 16 residues. Germline V CDR1 and CDR2: LNHDA, SQIVND (reference sequence).

This CDR3 is CATSDLIRGNEQFF. The CDR3 DNA reads as TGTGCCACCAGTGATCTTATTAGGGGCAATGAGCAGTTCTTC. This rearrangement joins TRBV24-1 to TRBJ2-1, with TRBD1 as a possible D gene (5 bases). Germline V gene data show CDR1 as KGHDR and CDR2 as SFDVKD. Trimming took off 3 bases at V and 6 bases at J, with 11 bases between the two ends. The CDR3 is 14 amino acids.

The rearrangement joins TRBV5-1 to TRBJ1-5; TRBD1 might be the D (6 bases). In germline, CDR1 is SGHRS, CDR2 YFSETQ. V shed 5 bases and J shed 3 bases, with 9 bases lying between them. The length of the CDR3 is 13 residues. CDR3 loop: CASSWDINQPQHF. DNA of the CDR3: TGCGCCAGCAGTTGGGACATCAATCAGCCCCAGCATTTT. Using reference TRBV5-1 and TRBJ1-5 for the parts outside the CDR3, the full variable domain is KAGVTQTPRYLIKTRGQQVTLSCSPISGHRSVSWYQQTPGQGLQFLFEYFSETQRNKGNFPGRFSGRQFSNSRSEMNVSTLELGDSALYLCASSWDINQPQHFGDGTRLSIL.

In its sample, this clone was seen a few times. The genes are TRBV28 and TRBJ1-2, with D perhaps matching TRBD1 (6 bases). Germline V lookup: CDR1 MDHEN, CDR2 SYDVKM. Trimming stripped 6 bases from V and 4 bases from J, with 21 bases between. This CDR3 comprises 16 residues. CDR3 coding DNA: TGTGCCAGCAGCCCAACGATTTTCCCAGGGGTCTATGGCTACACCTTC. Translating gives CASSPTIFPGVYGYTF.

The CDR3 protein is CASSLGQGGNSPLHF. The CDR3 bases are TGTGCCAGCTCACTAGGACAGGGAGGGAATTCACCCCTCCACTTT. This sequence joins TRBV18 and TRBJ1-6; TRBD1 matches 8 bases. J was trimmed by 7 bases and V by 4 bases; bases with no gene match: 6. The CDR3 has 15 residues. Per germline, CDR1 KGHSH and CDR2 LQKENI.

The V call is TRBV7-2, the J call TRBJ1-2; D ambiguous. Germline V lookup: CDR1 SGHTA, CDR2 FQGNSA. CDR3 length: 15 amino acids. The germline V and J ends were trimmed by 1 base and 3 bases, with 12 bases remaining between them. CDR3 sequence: CASSLEYEAYYGYTF. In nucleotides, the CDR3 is TGTGCCAGCAGCTTAGAGTACGAAGCGTACTATGGCTACACCTTC.

CDR3 DNA: TGTGCCAGCAGGGAGGGACTAGCGGGAGCCGGGGAGCTGTTTTTT. The encoded protein is CASREGLAGAGELFF. The J gene is TRBJ2-2, the V gene TRBV2; 14 bases match TRBD2. V was clipped by 6 bases and J by 6 bases; unmatched bases: 3. There are 15 residues in the CDR3. Germline V gene sequence: CDR1 SNHLY, CDR2 FYNNEI.

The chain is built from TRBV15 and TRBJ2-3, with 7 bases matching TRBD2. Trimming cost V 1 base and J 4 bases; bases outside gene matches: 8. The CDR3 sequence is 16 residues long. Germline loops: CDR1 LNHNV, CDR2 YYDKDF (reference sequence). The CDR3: CATSRAAGVGADTQYF. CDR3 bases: TGTGCCACCAGCAGAGCGGCGGGAGTCGGGGCAGATACGCAGTATTTT.

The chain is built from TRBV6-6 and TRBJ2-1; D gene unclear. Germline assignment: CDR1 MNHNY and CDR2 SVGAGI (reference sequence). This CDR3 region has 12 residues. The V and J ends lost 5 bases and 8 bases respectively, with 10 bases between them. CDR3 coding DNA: TGTGCCAGCAGTGCCGACATGCATGAGCAGTTCTTC. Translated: CASSADMHEQFF.

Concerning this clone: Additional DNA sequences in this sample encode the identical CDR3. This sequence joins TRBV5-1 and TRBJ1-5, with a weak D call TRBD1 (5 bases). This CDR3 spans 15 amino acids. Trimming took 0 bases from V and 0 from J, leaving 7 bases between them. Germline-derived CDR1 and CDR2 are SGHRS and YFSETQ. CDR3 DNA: TGCGCCAGCAGCTTGGGGGGCGATAGCAATCAGCCCCAGCATTTT. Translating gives CASSLGGDSNQPQHF. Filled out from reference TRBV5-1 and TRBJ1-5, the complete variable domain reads KAGVTQTPRYLIKTRGQQVTLSCSPISGHRSVSWYQQTPGQGLQFLFEYFSETQRNKGNFPGRFSGRQFSNSRSEMNVSTLELGDSALYLCASSLGGDSNQPQHFGDGTRLSIL.

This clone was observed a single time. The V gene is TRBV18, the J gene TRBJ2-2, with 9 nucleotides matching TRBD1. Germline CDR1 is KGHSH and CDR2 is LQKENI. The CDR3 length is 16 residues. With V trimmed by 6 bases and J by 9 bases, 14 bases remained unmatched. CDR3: CASSPGPGQGVRELFF. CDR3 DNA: TGTGCCAGCTCCCCGGGACCGGGACAGGGCGTAAGGGAGCTGTTTTTT.

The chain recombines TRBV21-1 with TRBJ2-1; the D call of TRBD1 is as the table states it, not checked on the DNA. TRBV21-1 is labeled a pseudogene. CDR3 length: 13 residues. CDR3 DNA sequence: TGTGCCAGCAGCCCTACTCAGGGCAATGAGCAGTTCTTC. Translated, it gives CASSPTQGNEQFF.

This chain's CDR3 is CASSLFQGGTEAFF. CDR3 in DNA: TGTGCCAGCAGCTTGTTCCAGGGTGGAACTGAAGCTTTCTTT. The chain joins TRBV5-4 to TRBJ1-1; possible D gene TRBD1, 5 bases. V shed 1 base and J shed 5 bases, with 12 bases lying between them. The CDR3 loop spans 14 amino acids. CDR1 and CDR2 (germline): SGHNT, YYREEE (reference sequence). The full variable domain, rest sourced from reference TRBV5-4 and TRBJ1-1, is ETGVTQSPTHLIKTRGQQVTLRCSSQSGHNTVSWYQQALGQGPQFIFQYYREEENGRGNFPPRFSGLQFPNYSSELNVNALELDDSALYLCASSLFQGGTEAFFGQGTRLTVV.

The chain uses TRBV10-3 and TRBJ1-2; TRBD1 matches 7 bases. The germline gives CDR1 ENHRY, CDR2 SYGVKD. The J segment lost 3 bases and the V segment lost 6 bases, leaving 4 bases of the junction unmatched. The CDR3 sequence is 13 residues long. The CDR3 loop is CAIRAGTDYGYTF. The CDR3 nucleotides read TGTGCCATCAGGGCCGGGACAGACTATGGCTACACCTTC.